This T cell receptor (beta chain) originates from a study of OX40 agonist ivuxolimab in advanced cancers. As for the study in general: Eligibility admitted prior anti-PD-1, anti-PD-L1 or anti-CTLA-4 therapy; roughly 37% had some.

Findings of the study overall: The mean number of expanded clones was higher in CD8+ T cells than in CD4+.

Repertoires were generated with immunoSEQ multiplex PCR, while TCRdb's copy carries only in-frame clones and drops some. The data hold around 58,000 clones, with roughly 84% observed a single time. A word on this clone: Its matching antigen is unknown.

This CDR3 region has 16 residues. Trimming took off 1 base at V and 0 bases at J, with 13 bases between the two ends. The V gene's germline CDR1 is GTSNPN and CDR2 SVGIG (reference sequence). The starting material was CD4+ or CD8+ T cells sorted from blood, obtained in a trial of the OX40 agonist ivuxolimab. The J gene is TRBJ1-3, the V gene TRBV30, with D unresolved. The receptor was derived from an adult with an advanced solid tumor such as melanoma, head and neck, liver or kidney cancer. The CDR3, as DNA: TGTGCCTGGAGTGCCCAAGGACGGAGCTCTGGAAACACCATATATTTT. It translates to CAWSAQGRSSGNTIYF.